The 2 T cell receptor beta chains reported below all come from one sample, sequenced in a study of blood T cell repertoires in COVID-19. The repertoire was sequenced with immunoSEQ multiplex PCR; TCRdb's copy has only in-frame clones and lacks some. The sample includes 150,000 to 200,000 clones, roughly 87% of them seen just once. Specimen: PBMCs or T cells enriched from blood (not recorded which). These receptors were obtained from a human donor with acute COVID-19. The donor label of this sample is uncertain.

V usage is TRBV2 and J usage is TRBJ1-1, with 8 positions matching TRBD1. The germline CDR1 and CDR2 sequences are SNHLY and FYNNEI. The CDR3 has 14 residues. V shed 5 bases, J shed 8 bases, and the junction held 10 bases outside the gene matches. The CDR3 region is CASSPRDRRAEAFF. The CDR3 DNA follows: TGTGCCAGCAGTCCTCGGGACAGGAGAGCGGAAGCTTTCTTT.

This clone was detected a few times. The chain combines TRBV12-3 or TRBV12-4 with TRBJ1-1, with D possibly matching TRBD1 (6 bases). The length of the CDR3 is 13 residues. With 6 bases removed from V and 7 bases from J, the gap between germline ends came to 15 bases. This CDR3 reads CASSPGHRFEAFF. In DNA form, the CDR3 reads TGTGCCAGCAGCCCGGGACACCGATTTGAAGCTTTCTTT.